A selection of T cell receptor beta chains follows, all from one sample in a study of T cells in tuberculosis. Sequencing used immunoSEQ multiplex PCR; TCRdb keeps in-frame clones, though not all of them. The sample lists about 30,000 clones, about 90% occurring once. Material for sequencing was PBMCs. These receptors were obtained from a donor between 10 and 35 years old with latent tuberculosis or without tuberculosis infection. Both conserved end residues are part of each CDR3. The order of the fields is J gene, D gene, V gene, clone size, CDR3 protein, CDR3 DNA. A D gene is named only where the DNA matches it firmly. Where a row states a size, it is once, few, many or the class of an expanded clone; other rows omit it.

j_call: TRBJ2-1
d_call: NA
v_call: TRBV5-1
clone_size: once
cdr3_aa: CASSFLGLSGYEQFF
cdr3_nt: TGCGCCAGCAGCTTTCTAGGACTTAGTGGCTATGAGCAGTTCTTC

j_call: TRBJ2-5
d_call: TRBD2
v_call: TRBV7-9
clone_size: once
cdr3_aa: CASSSPGLQETQYF
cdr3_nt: TGTGCCAGCAGTTCCCCGGGACTACAAGAGACCCAGTACTTC

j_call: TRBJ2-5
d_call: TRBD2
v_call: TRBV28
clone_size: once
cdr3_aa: CASSRGREETQYF
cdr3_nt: TGTGCCAGCAGCCGCGGGAGGGAAGAGACCCAGTACTTC

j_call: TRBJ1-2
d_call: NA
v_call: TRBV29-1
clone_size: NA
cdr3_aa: CSVEDSEQGLDFSYTF
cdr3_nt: TGCAGCGTTGAAGATTCGGAACAGGGCCTAGACTTTAGCTACACCTTC

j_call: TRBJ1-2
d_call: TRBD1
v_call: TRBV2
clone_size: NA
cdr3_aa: CASFSGQAQYGYTF
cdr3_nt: TGTGCCAGCTTCAGCGGACAGGCTCAGTATGGCTACACCTTC

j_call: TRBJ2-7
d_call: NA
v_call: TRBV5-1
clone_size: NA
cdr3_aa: CASSLAQGGGEQYF
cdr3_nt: TGCGCCAGCAGCTTGGCCCAGGGAGGTGGCGAGCAGTACTTC

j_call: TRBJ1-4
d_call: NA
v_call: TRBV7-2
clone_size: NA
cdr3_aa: CASSAGGGANYATNEKLFF
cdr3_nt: TGTGCCAGCAGCGCGGGGGGAGGGGCAAACTATGCAACTAATGAAAAACTGTTTTTT

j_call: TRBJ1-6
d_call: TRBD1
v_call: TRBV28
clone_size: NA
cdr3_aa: CASRDRGNSPLHF
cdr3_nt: TGTGCCAGCCGGGACAGGGGGAATTCACCCCTCCACTTT

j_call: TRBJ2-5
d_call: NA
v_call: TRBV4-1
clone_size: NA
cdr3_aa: CASSLTYGEETQYF
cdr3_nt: TGCGCCAGCAGCCTAACTTATGGGGAGGAGACCCAGTACTTC

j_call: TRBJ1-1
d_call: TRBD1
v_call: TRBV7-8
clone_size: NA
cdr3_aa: CASSGQGAQDTEAFF
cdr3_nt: TGTGCCAGCAGCGGACAGGGGGCCCAGGACACTGAAGCTTTCTTT

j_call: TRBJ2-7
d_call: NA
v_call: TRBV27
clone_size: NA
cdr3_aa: CASSFAGSGEQYF
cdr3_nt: TGTGCCAGCAGTTTTGCGGGGTCTGGGGAGCAGTACTTC

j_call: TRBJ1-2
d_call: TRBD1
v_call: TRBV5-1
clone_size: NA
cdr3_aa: CASSLGGGGYTF
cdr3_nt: TGCGCCAGCAGCTTAGGGGGCGGTGGCTACACCTTC

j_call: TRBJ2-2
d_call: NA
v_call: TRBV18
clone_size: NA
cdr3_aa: CASSPWLNTGELFF
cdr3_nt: TGTGCCAGCTCACCATGGCTGAACACCGGGGAGCTGTTTTTT

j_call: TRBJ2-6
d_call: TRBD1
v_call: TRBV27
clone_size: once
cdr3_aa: CASKLQGDTAGANVLTF
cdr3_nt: TGTGCCAGCAAATTACAGGGGGATACAGCTGGGGCCAACGTCCTGACTTTC

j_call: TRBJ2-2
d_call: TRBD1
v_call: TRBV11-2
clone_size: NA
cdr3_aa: CASSFSQGATGELFF
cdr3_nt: TGTGCCAGCAGTTTTTCTCAGGGGGCAACCGGGGAGCTGTTTTTT

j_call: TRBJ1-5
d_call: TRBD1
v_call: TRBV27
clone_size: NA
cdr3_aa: CASSPTPTGAARPQHF
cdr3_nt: TGTGCCAGCAGTCCAACTCCTACAGGGGCCGCTAGGCCCCAGCATTTT

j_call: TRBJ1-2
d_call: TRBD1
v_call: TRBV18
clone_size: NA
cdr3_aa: CASSPPTGSNYGYTF
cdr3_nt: TGTGCCAGCTCCCCGCCGACAGGGTCTAACTATGGCTACACCTTC

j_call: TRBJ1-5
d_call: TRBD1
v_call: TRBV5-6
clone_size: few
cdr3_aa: CASSFGTALDQPQHF
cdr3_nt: TGTGCCAGCAGTTTTGGGACAGCGCTAGATCAGCCCCAGCATTTT

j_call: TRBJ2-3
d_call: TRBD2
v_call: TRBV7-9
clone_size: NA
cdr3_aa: CASSFGLAGLRDTQYF
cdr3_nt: TGTGCCAGCAGCTTCGGACTAGCGGGACTTAGGGATACGCAGTATTTT

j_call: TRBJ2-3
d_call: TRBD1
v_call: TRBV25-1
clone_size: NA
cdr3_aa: CASSARGTITDTQYF
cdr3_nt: TGTGCCAGCAGTGCCAGGGGGACCATCACAGATACGCAGTATTTT

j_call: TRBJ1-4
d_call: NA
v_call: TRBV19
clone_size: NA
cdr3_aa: CASSSRGVEKLFF
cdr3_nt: TGTGCCAGTAGTTCTCGGGGGGTCGAAAAACTGTTTTTT

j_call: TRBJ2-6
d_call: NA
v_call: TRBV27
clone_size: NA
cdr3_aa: CASSLSGANVLTF
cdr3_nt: TGTGCCAGCAGCCTCTCTGGGGCCAACGTCCTGACTTTC

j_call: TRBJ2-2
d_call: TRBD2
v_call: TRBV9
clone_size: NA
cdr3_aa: CASSVGLAGGTGELFF
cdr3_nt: TGTGCCAGCAGCGTGGGACTAGCGGGGGGCACCGGGGAGCTGTTTTTT

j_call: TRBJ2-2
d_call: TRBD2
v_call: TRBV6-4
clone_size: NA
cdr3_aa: CASSRQAGDTGELFF
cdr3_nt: TGTGCCAGCAGTAGGCAAGCGGGGGACACCGGGGAGCTGTTTTTT